This section outlines one T cell receptor beta chain sequence together with its context. The target of this receptor is not known. It has no much larger one-base neighbor in the sample; base qualities were not kept. This specimen belongs to a study of OX40 agonist ivuxolimab in advanced cancers. Looking at the study overall: The costimulatory receptor OX40 (CD134) was targeted by ivuxolimab, a fully human IgG2 agonistic monoclonal antibody. Intravenous ivuxolimab was administered to patients every 2 weeks at six dose levels: 0.01, 0.1, 0.3, 1.5, 3 and 10 mg/kg. Among the roughly 50 dose-escalation patients, 19 had hepatocellular carcinoma, about 15 melanoma, 9 renal cell carcinoma and 9 head and neck cancer. A male proportion of around 81% and a mean age of 60 years, ranging from roughly 23 to 79, were recorded for the dose-escalation cohort. Patients were allowed to have had prior anti-PD-1, anti-PD-L1 or anti-CTLA-4 therapy, and 30% to 50% of the dose-escalation patients had previously received checkpoint inhibitors. Three dose-escalation patients achieved partial responses, one with hepatocellular carcinoma and two with cutaneous melanoma. The point of sequencing TCRbeta in the periphery was to test whether ivuxolimab changed TCR sequence diversity and drove clonal T-cell expansion. The paper describes the monotherapy dose-escalation part (N ≈ 50 patients) of the phase I trial of ivuxolimab.

Genomic DNA was extracted from sorted cells for sequencing of the TCRbeta CDR3 region. The immunoSEQ Assay was used to sequence the TCRbeta CDR3 regions. Here the immuneACCESS table is served through TCRdb, limited to in-frame sequences with V and J called. Missing clones are a known gap in these copies; in checked studies unresolved V genes cover under half, and the rest lacks a known reason. The sample table contains under 80,000 clones; only one count was recorded for around nine tenths of them. The ten most abundant clones make up 0.75% to 0.85% of the sample. Summary of the overall study and its limitations: The antigen specificity of the clonally expanded peripheral T cells was not determined. At doses of 0.1 to 3.0 mg/kg, clonal expansion of both CD4+ and CD8+ blood T cells was observed from baseline to week 6. Partial responders in the 0.1-3.0 mg/kg groups had among the lowest normalized peripheral clonal expansion, especially among CD8+ T cells. Low levels of normalized T-cell clonal expansion were also seen in some patients who did not respond. After ivuxolimab, more expanded clones were found on average in CD8+ T cells than in CD4+ T cells.

V is clipped by 4 bases and J by 0 bases, and the sequence between their germline boundaries is 14 bases long. The CDR3 starts with the cysteine, ends with the phenylalanine, and has 15 residues. Of all the DNA, just the CDR3 is kept, 45 bases in frame from base 1. CDR1 SGHRS and CDR2 YFSETQ were looked up in the germline V gene. The trial excluded patients who had a history of autoimmune disease or who were on systemic immunosuppression. In every dose cohort, peripheral blood was drawn for TCR sequencing at baseline, cycle 4 day 1, and cycle 7 day 1. Samples were obtained from an open-label, multicenter, first-in-human phase I dose-escalation trial of ivuxolimab. Adults with locally advanced or metastatic head and neck squamous cell, hepatocellular, melanoma or renal cell carcinoma were enrolled in the trial. CD4+ and CD8+ T cells were sorted separately from peripheral blood before TCR sequencing.

The TCR sequence derives from an adult with an advanced solid tumor such as melanoma, head and neck, liver or kidney cancer. This sample comprised CD4+ or CD8+ T cells sorted from blood, obtained in a trial of the OX40 agonist ivuxolimab. This receptor chain uses TRBV5-1 and TRBJ2-7, with a tentative D gene TRBD1 over 5 matching bases. Here is the DNA: TGCGCCAGCAGCCCCCAAGACAGACTCTCCTACGAGCAGTACTTC. Its translation is CASSPQDRLSYEQYF.